The 27 T cell receptor beta chains below all came from one sample that was sequenced in a study of molecular identifiers for immune sequencing clone quantification. TCRdb used MiXCR to reprocess the PCR reads, holding one entry per CDR3 protein. Found here are some 320,000 distinct CDR3 sequences, 20% to 25% of them singletons; the top ten hold roughly 0.8%. Sequenced input: naive CD8+ T cells from blood, with Jurkat cell RNA spiked in. Subset denoted: FACS-sorted CD8+CD4-CCR7+CD45RA+ naive T cells. The receptors stem from a human donor in good health. Some libraries in this study had Jurkat cell RNA spiked in.

V gene TRBV4-1 combines with J gene TRBJ1-3, with D perhaps TRBD1 (5 bases). CDR1 and CDR2 from the germline V gene are MGHRA and YSYEKL. V shed 1 base and J shed 2 bases, with 9 bases lying between them. This CDR3 contains 15 residues. CDR3 loop: CASSQGAGTGNTIYF. The CDR3 DNA is TGCGCCAGCAGCCAAGGAGCAGGGACTGGAAACACCATATATTTT.

The chain recombines TRBV10-2 with TRBJ2-3; tentative D call: TRBD2 (5 bases). Between the trimmed V and J ends, which lost 3 bases and 4 bases, there was a span of 8 bases. CDR1 is WSHSY, CDR2 SAAADI, per germline. The CDR3 has 13 amino acids. The CDR3 DNA follows: TGCGCCAGCAGTGACTCGGGATCAGATACGCAGTATTTT. The encoded protein is CASSDSGSDTQYF.

There are a few counts of this clonotype. This rearrangement joins TRBV6-1 to TRBJ2-5, with TRBD1 identical over 9 bases. There are 15 residues in the CDR3. Losses at the gene ends were 2 bases for V and 3 bases for J; bases not matched to a gene: 4. Germline V lookup: CDR1 MNHNS, CDR2 SASEGT. The CDR3 bases are TGTGCCAGCAGTGAAAGTTGGGACAGGGAAGAGACCCAGTACTTC. Translating it yields CASSESWDREETQYF.

The V call is TRBV2, the J call TRBJ2-5; TRBD1 matches 8 bases. The junction had 12 bases not matched to a gene; V was cut back by 6 bases and J by 0 bases. Germline values: CDR1 SNHLY, CDR2 FYNNEI. This CDR3 is built from 17 residues. The CDR3 is CASSALKNRGYQETQYF. CDR3 sequence (DNA): TGTGCCAGCAGCGCTCTGAAGAACAGGGGGTACCAAGAGACCCAGTACTTC.

This clonotype has at least ten counts. The rearrangement joins TRBV20-1 to TRBJ2-7; TRBD1 or TRBD2 may be the D gene (5 bases each). The CDR3 contains 12 residues. V lost 3 bases to trimming and J lost 3 bases, with 9 bases between them. Germline CDR1 reads DFQATT; CDR2 reads SNEGSKA (reference sequence). The CDR3 loop is CSASRGDYEQYF. For the CDR3, the DNA is TGCAGTGCTAGTAGAGGGGACTACGAGCAGTACTTC.

Concerning this clonotype: This may be a read error: a much more frequent sequence differs by one nucleotide. The chain uses TRBV5-3 and TRBJ2-3; TRBD2 is a possible D gene (5 bases). TRBV5-3 belongs to the ORF category, with a function that is uncertain. The CDR3 is made up of 15 amino acids. CDR3 DNA sequence: TGTGCCAGCAGCTTGCCGGGGAAGATGTCAGGTACGCAGTATTTT. Protein: CASSLPGKMSGTQYF.

This clonotype was picked up a small number of times. This chain joins TRBV11-2 and TRBJ2-7; no definite D call. The V gene lost 4 bases and the J gene lost 3 bases, with 10 bases spanning the gap. This CDR3 has 13 amino acids. The germline V gene has CDR1 SGHAT and CDR2 FQNNGV. The CDR3 DNA reads as TGTGCCAGCAGCTCAACTCTAGGCTACGAGCAGTACTTC. This sequence encodes CASSSTLGYEQYF.

This clonotype was seen many times. The chain recombines TRBV15 with TRBJ2-3, with D perhaps TRBD1 or TRBD2 (5 bases each). The CDR3 runs to 16 residues. Trimming left V 5 bases short and J 3 bases short, with 18 bases between. Germline CDR1 reads LNHNV; CDR2 reads YYDKDF (reference sequence). In DNA, the CDR3 is TGTGCCACCAGCTCATCCCCGGGACGGACTACAGATACGCAGTATTTT. Protein product: CATSSSPGRTTDTQYF.

There are many counts of this clonotype. The rearrangement links TRBV7-9 to TRBJ2-5; unclear D gene. Trimming took 0 bases from V and 1 from J, leaving 9 bases between them. Germline V gene sequence: CDR1 SEHNR, CDR2 FQNEAQ (reference sequence). This CDR3 is 15 amino acids long. The CDR3 DNA follows: TGTGCCAGCAGCTTAGCCCTCAAGGGCCAAGAGACCCAGTACTTC. Protein: CASSLALKGQETQYF.

Comments on this clonotype: A single base separates this from a much larger clone, so it may be a read error. This sequence joins TRBV19 and TRBJ2-4; no reliable D call. CDR1 and CDR2 from the germline V gene are LNHDA and SQIVND (reference sequence). The CDR3 extends over 12 amino acids. CDR3 DNA: TGTGCCAGCGGACCGACCGAAAACATTCGGTACTTC. Translating it yields CASGPTENIRYF.

This clonotype showed up many times. This chain connects TRBV3-1 to TRBJ2-7; 10 positions agree with TRBD2. CDR3 length equals 13 residues. The germline CDR1 and CDR2 sequences are LGHDT and YNNKEL (reference sequence). Trimming at V came to 6 bases and at J to 9 bases, leaving 8 bases not matched to a gene. CDR3 region: CASRLGLAVRQYF. For the CDR3, the DNA is TGTGCCAGCAGACTTGGACTAGCGGTTCGGCAGTACTTC.

The V gene is TRBV6-2 or TRBV6-3, the J gene TRBJ2-3, with 9 nucleotides matching TRBD2. Trimming cost V 2 bases and J 4 bases; bases outside gene matches: 10. The length of the CDR3 is 17 residues. Germline V gives CDR1 MNHEY, CDR2 SVGEGT. The CDR3 sequence: CASSYRKREVRSDTQYF. The CDR3, as DNA: TGTGCCAGCAGTTACCGCAAGCGGGAGGTCCGTTCAGATACGCAGTATTTT.

The V gene is TRBV19, the J gene TRBJ1-1; D is unclear. CDR3 length: 14 amino acids. The germline V gene encodes CDR1 LNHDA and CDR2 SQIVND (reference sequence). Trimming removed 3 bases at V and 0 bases at J, with 8 bases between. In DNA, the CDR3 is TGTGCCAGTAGTATGGCGGGAATGAACACTGAAGCTTTCTTT. Translated: CASSMAGMNTEAFF. Based on the CDR3 plus reference TRBV19 and TRBJ1-1, the full variable domain is DGGITQSPKYLFRKEGQNVTLSCEQNLNHDAMYWYRQDPGQGLRLIYYSQIVNDFQKGDIAEGYSVSREKKESFPLTVTSAQKNPTAFYLCASSMAGMNTEAFFGQGTRLTVV.

As for this clonotype: A read error is possible here, since a much larger clone lies one base away. Because the CDR3 is missing its conserved closing phenylalanine or tryptophan, this is likely a read error. The chain is built from TRBV12-3 or TRBV12-4 and TRBJ2-7, with D tentatively TRBD2 (5 bases). The CDR3 totals 15 residues. Trimming shortened V by 6 bases and J by 3 bases, and 18 bases separated the two germline ends. CDR3 residues: CASSPRVRADYEQYL. CDR3 coding DNA: TGTGCCAGCAGCCCTCGGGTGCGGGCGGACTACGAGCAGTACCTC.

Of note for this clonotype: Germline is not matched at one junction end, which may reflect a read error. This chain links TRBV4-3 with TRBJ2-2; no clear D gene. CDR1 and CDR2 (germline): LGHNA, YSLEER. The CDR3 runs 15 residues. The CDR3 spells CAGSLYRSNTGELFF. The CDR3, as DNA: TGCGCCGGCAGCCTTTATCGGTCTAACACCGGGGAGCTGTTTTTT.

The sample holds many counts of this clonotype. This rearrangement joins TRBV6-5 to TRBJ1-1; D ambiguous. In germline, CDR1 is MNHEY, CDR2 SVGAGI. V was cut by 7 bases and J by 4 bases, with 10 bases left in between. The CDR3 totals 12 residues. The CDR3 coding sequence is TGTGCCAGCACTAGGGCGTCCACTGAAGCTTTCTTT. Amino acid sequence: CASTRASTEAFF.

This clonotype was detected a few times. V and J are TRBV27 and TRBJ2-3; possible D gene TRBD1, 6 bases. Germline-derived CDR1 and CDR2 are MNHEY and SMNVEV (reference sequence). This CDR3 has 15 residues. Trimming left V 0 bases short and J 3 bases short, with 10 bases between. CDR3 in amino acids: CASSLSRGVTDTQYF. CDR3 DNA sequence: TGTGCCAGCAGTTTATCCAGGGGAGTGACAGATACGCAGTATTTT.

This clonotype occurred many times. The chain employs TRBV29-1 and TRBJ1-3; D remains unclear. Trimming took 4 bases from V and 0 from J, leaving 10 bases between them. The CDR3 spans 14 residues. Germline V CDR1 and CDR2: SQVTM, ANQGSEA. Written as DNA, the CDR3 is TGCAGCGTTGTGGAGGGCAGCTCTGGAAACACCATATATTTT. Its protein is CSVVEGSSGNTIYF. Supplemented by reference TRBV29-1 and TRBJ1-3, the full variable domain reads SAVISQKPSRDICQRGTSLTIQCQVDSQVTMMFWYRQQPGQSLTLIATANQGSEATYESGFVIDKFPISRPNLTFSTLTVSNMSPEDSSIYLCSVVEGSSGNTIYFGEGSWLTVV.

This clonotype was detected once. It may be a read error: a sequence one base away is much more abundant. V and J are TRBV27 and TRBJ2-3, with D unclear. The CDR3 spans 16 residues. Trimming removed 0 bases from V and 4 bases from J, with 14 bases in between. Germline CDR1 and CDR2: MNHEY and SMNVEV (reference sequence). CDR3 coding DNA: TGTGCCAGCAGTTTATCTCGGACGGGTGTCGCAGATACGCAGTATTTT. The encoded protein is CASSLSRTGVADTQYF.

At least ten counts were recorded for this clonotype. The chain combines TRBV7-2 with TRBJ1-1, with D maybe TRBD1 (5 bases). Trimming took 6 bases from V and 0 from J, leaving 8 bases between them. CDR1 and CDR2 from the germline V gene are SGHTA and FQGNSA. The CDR3 loop spans 13 amino acids. CDR3 region: CASSRGLNTEAFF. CDR3 DNA sequence: TGTGCCAGCAGTAGGGGCTTGAACACTGAAGCTTTCTTT.

At least ten counts were recorded for this clonotype. The chain recombines TRBV30 with TRBJ2-7; tentative D call: TRBD1 (6 bases). Germline V gene data show CDR1 as GTSNPN and CDR2 as SVGIG (reference sequence). V lost 0 bases and J 3 bases, leaving 9 bases between the germline ends. The CDR3 spans 13 residues. Here the CDR3 reads CAWSVGRGYEQYF. The CDR3 DNA is TGTGCCTGGAGTGTCGGCAGGGGCTACGAGCAGTACTTC.

This clonotype was counted many times. At one of its ends the junction is not consistent with the germline gene, which may arise from a read error. The chain carries TRBV12-3 or TRBV12-4 and TRBJ2-1; tentative D call: TRBD2 (7 bases). This CDR3 contains 12 residues. CDR3: CASTKGGAASVF. The CDR3 DNA follows: TGTGCCAGCACAAAGGGGGGGGCCGCCTCCGTCTTC.

This clonotype was detected ten times or more. The chain uses TRBV7-8 and TRBJ2-3; possibly TRBD2 for D (5 bases). Trimming removed 3 bases at V and 3 bases at J, with 10 bases between. The CDR3 has 14 residues. Germline CDR1 is SGHVS and CDR2 is FQNEAQ. The CDR3: CASSFGRGTDTQYF. The CDR3 nucleotides are TGTGCCAGCAGCTTTGGTCGAGGGACAGATACGCAGTATTTT.

This clonotype was seen ten or more times. The chain has TRBV7-9 and TRBJ1-1; 9 bases fit TRBD1. The CDR3 is made up of 17 amino acids. CDR1 SEHNR and CDR2 FQNEAQ come from the germline V gene (reference sequence). V shed 5 bases, J shed 4 bases, and the junction held 14 bases outside the gene matches. CDR3 in DNA: TGTGCCAGCAGCCCAAGGAATACAGGGGGCGCGGGCACTGAAGCTTTCTTT. Translated: CASSPRNTGGAGTEAFF. The whole variable domain, filled in from reference TRBV7-9 and TRBJ1-1, reads DTGVSQNPRHKITKRGQNVTFRCDPISEHNRLYWYRQTLGQGPEFLTYFQNEAQLEKSRLLSDRFSAERPKGSFSTLEIQRTEQGDSAMYLCASSPRNTGGAGTEAFFGQGTRLTVV.

Turning to this clonotype: This sequence may be a read error, since a much larger clone differs from it by one base. V is TRBV4-1 and J is TRBJ2-3; tentative D call: TRBD1 (6 bases). Germline assignment: CDR1 MGHRA and CDR2 YSYEKL. This CDR3 contains 16 residues. CDR3 in amino acids: CASSQEYRASTDMQYF. Here the CDR3 DNA reads TGCGCCAGCAGCCAAGAGTACAGGGCCAGCACAGATATGCAGTATTTT.

Notes on this clonotype: A much larger clone differs by one base, so this may be a read error. The rearrangement joins TRBV24-1 to TRBJ2-1, with a weak D call TRBD2 (6 bases). There are 15 residues in the CDR3. Germline V gives CDR1 KGHDR, CDR2 SFDVKD. The CDR3 DNA is TGTGCCACCAGTGATCCGGGACTCAACTACAATGAGCAGTCCTTC. Residues: CATSDPGLNYNEQSF.

This clonotype was found many times. CDR3 DNA sequence: TGCAGTGCTAGATCCCCGGTGAACACTGAAGCTTTCTTT. Protein product: CSARSPVNTEAFF. V and J are TRBV20-1 and TRBJ1-1; D call uncertain. This CDR3 comprises 13 residues. V was trimmed by 2 bases and J by 0 bases, leaving 7 bases between them. Per the germline V gene, CDR1 is DFQATT and CDR2 is SNEGSKA (reference sequence).